This T cell receptor beta chain was sequenced in a study of Graves' ophthalmopathy and Graves' hyperthyroidism. Ophthalmopathy donors' eye disease showed moderate-to-severe activity, CAS of at least 3, NOSPECS of at least 4 and duration under 3 months. General study points: At just under 71% sensitivity and roughly 72% specificity, the model predicted progression of the ophthalmopathy.

The CDR3 contains 13 residues. CDR1 is SSHAT, CDR2 FNYEAQ, per germline (reference sequence). V was pared by 10 bases and J by 5 bases, with 17 bases between. This clonotype was seen a few times. Its antigen is currently unknown. Amplified TCR beta CDR3 regions were obtained using RNA transcripts as template. An opening RT-PCR round employed HTBI primers and preceded a second-round multiplex PCR. TCRdb re-called the multiplex PCR reads through MiXCR, storing one row per CDR3 protein. The repertoire holds 600,000 to 700,000 distinct CDR3 sequences, with 35% to 45% as singletons. The sample was peripheral blood. This sequence joins TRBV7-7 and TRBJ2-5; TRBD2 is a possible D gene (6 bases). This receptor was taken from an adult man with Graves' ophthalmopathy. CDR3 bases: TGTGCCACCGGACTACGGGGGTACGAGACCCAGTACTTC. Amino acid sequence: CATGLRGYETQYF.